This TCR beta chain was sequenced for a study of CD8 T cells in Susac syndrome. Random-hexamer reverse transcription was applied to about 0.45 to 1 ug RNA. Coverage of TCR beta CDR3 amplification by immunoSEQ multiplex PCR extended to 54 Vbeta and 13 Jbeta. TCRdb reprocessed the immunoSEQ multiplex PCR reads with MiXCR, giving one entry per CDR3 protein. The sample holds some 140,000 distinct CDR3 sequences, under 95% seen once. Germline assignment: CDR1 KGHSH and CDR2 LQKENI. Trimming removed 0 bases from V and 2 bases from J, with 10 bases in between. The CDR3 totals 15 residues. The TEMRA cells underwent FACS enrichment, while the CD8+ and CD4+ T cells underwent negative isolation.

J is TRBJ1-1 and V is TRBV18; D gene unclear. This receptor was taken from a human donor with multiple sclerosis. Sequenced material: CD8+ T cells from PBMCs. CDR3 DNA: TGTGCCAGCTCACCACCCGCAGGCGGTAACACTGAAGCTTTCTTT. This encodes CASSPPAGGNTEAFF.